This entry lists 27 T cell receptor beta chains sequenced from one sample in a study of blood T cell repertoires in COVID-19. The table came from immunoSEQ multiplex PCR; TCRdb's copy has only in-frame clones and leaves some out. The sample holds hundreds of thousands of clones; 87% are singletons and the top ten take about 6%. Material: peripheral blood. These receptors all come from a woman aged 50 to 65 with COVID-19, enrolled during active disease.

The gene calls are TRBV11-3 and TRBJ2-5, with 11 bases identical to TRBD2. From germline, CDR1 is SGHNT and CDR2 YENEEA. Trimming cost V 5 bases and J 4 bases; bases outside gene matches: 12. This CDR3 contains 17 residues. This CDR3 is CASSPGTSGLLAETQYF. CDR3 nucleotides: TGTGCCAGCAGCCCGGGGACTAGCGGTTTACTCGCAGAGACCCAGTACTTC.

The gene calls are TRBV18 and TRBJ1-2, with TRBD1 as a possible D gene (5 bases). CDR1 is KGHSH and CDR2 is LQKENI in the germline V gene. The CDR3 is 15 amino acids. V lost 3 bases, J lost 0 bases, and 11 bases lay in between. The CDR3 reads CASSPLDKSNYGYTF. CDR3 sequence (DNA): TGTGCCAGCTCACCCCTGGACAAGTCTAACTATGGCTACACCTTC.

The chain combines TRBV4-1 with TRBJ1-3, with D hard to call. From germline, CDR1 is MGHRA and CDR2 YSYEKL. The CDR3 covers 16 residues. V was trimmed by 3 bases and J by 0 bases, leaving 12 bases between them. This CDR3 reads CASSQPFASSGNTIYF. For the CDR3, the DNA is TGCGCCAGCAGCCAGCCCTTTGCCAGCTCTGGAAACACCATATATTTT.

V and J are TRBV3-1 (or the pseudogene TRBV3-2) and TRBJ2-5, with 10 bases fitting TRBD2. The junction had 10 bases not matched to a gene; V was cut back by 7 bases and J by 5 bases. CDR3 length: 15 residues. CDR1 and CDR2 from the germline V gene are LGHDT and YNNKEL (reference sequence). The CDR3 loop reads CASTVVLAGVETQYF. DNA of the CDR3: TGTGCCAGCACCGTCGTTCTAGCGGGAGTTGAGACCCAGTACTTC.

The rearrangement uses TRBV18 and TRBJ2-7; possibly TRBD1 for D (5 bases). Trimming stripped 2 bases from V and 2 bases from J, with 13 bases between. Germline-derived CDR1 and CDR2 are KGHSH and LQKENI. The CDR3 has 15 residues. CDR3 residues: CASSPDRSFTYEQYF. The CDR3 coding sequence is TGTGCCAGCTCACCAGACAGAAGCTTTACCTACGAGCAGTACTTC.

The V call is TRBV2, the J call TRBJ2-1, with TRBD2 matching over 9 bases. The V gene end was trimmed by 8 bases and the J gene end by 6 bases; junction bases not matched to a gene: 8. Germline V gene lookup returns CDR1 SNHLY and CDR2 FYNNEI. The CDR3 covers 14 residues. CDR3 sequence reads: CASAEREAFNEQFF. The DNA of the CDR3 is TGTGCCAGCGCGGAGCGGGAGGCCTTCAATGAGCAGTTCTTC.

This clone was picked up a small number of times. CDR3 residues: CASRPSRGHTGELFF. The CDR3 DNA reads as TGTGCCAGCAGACCGAGCAGGGGGCACACCGGGGAGCTGTTTTTT. The chain links TRBV5-4 to TRBJ2-2; 8 nucleotides match TRBD1. The CDR3 totals 15 residues. After removal of 5 bases from V and 3 bases from J, the junction contained 6 bases not matched to a gene. Germline V lookup: CDR1 SGHNT, CDR2 YYREEE (reference sequence).

This chain joins TRBV19 and TRBJ2-2; 8 positions match TRBD2. This CDR3 comprises 16 residues. Germline CDR1 is LNHDA and CDR2 is SQIVND (reference sequence). Germline trimming cut 7 bases from V and 3 bases from J; bases unmatched to any gene: 10. CDR3 in DNA: TGTGCCAGTAACGGTAGCGGGAAGAGGGACACCGGGGAGCTGTTTTTT. Its protein product is CASNGSGKRDTGELFF.

The genes are TRBV5-1 and TRBJ2-6, with D unclear. CDR3 length: 16 amino acids. Trimming stripped 4 bases from V and 0 bases from J, with 11 bases between. Germline lookup yields CDR1 SGHRS and CDR2 YFSETQ. The CDR3: CASSHVDISGANVLTF. The CDR3 coding sequence is TGCGCCAGCAGCCACGTAGACATCTCTGGGGCCAACGTCCTGACTTTC.

This clone came up once. The chain joins TRBV19 to TRBJ2-7, with a tentative D call TRBD1 (6 bases). Per germline, CDR1 LNHDA and CDR2 SQIVND (reference sequence). CDR3 length: 12 residues. CDR3 in amino acids: CASRGSAYEQYF. The CDR3 region has the DNA TGTGCGTCTAGGGGGTCTGCCTACGAGCAGTACTTC.

The chain has TRBV6-6 and TRBJ2-7; D is uncertain. The germline CDR1 and CDR2 sequences are MNHNY and SVGAGI (reference sequence). CDR3 length: 14 residues. The V end was cut by 2 bases, the J end by 2 bases, with 10 bases between. CDR3 region: CASSYGQNAYEQYF. The CDR3 DNA reads TGTGCCAGCAGTTACGGGCAGAACGCCTACGAGCAGTACTTC.

This clone showed up just once. The J gene is TRBJ2-7, the V gene TRBV11-2, with TRBD1 identical over 8 bases. The CDR3 has 13 residues. After removal of 4 bases from V and 4 bases from J, the junction contained 3 bases not matched to a gene. Germline assignment: CDR1 SGHAT and CDR2 FQNNGV. CDR3 protein: CASSSRTGYEQYF. DNA of the CDR3: TGTGCCAGCAGCTCACGGACAGGGTACGAGCAGTACTTC.

The CDR3 loop is CASSLQGYYEQYF. DNA for the CDR3: TGTGCCAGCTCGTTACAGGGATACTACGAGCAGTACTTC. This chain joins TRBV18 and TRBJ2-7; tentative D call: TRBD1 (6 bases). Germline assignment: CDR1 KGHSH and CDR2 LQKENI. V lost 6 bases, J lost 3 bases, and 12 bases lay in between. The CDR3 covers 13 residues.

The V call is TRBV5-1, the J call TRBJ2-5; possible D gene TRBD2, 6 bases. The length of the CDR3 is 18 residues. Trimming took 6 bases from V and 0 from J, leaving 24 bases between them. In germline, CDR1 is SGHRS, CDR2 YFSETQ. The CDR3: CASNSGRLAPVNQETQYF. As DNA, the CDR3 is TGCGCCAGCAACTCCGGCCGGCTAGCGCCTGTCAACCAAGAGACCCAGTACTTC.

The chain employs TRBV7-6 and TRBJ1-1; tentative D call: TRBD1 (5 bases). The CDR3 runs 15 residues. Germline lookup yields CDR1 SGHVS and CDR2 FNYEAQ. Deletions cut 1 base from V and 5 bases from J, with 14 bases between. CDR3 nucleotide sequence: TGTGCCAGCAGCTTAGGTGGGGGGGGTCGGACTGAAGCTTTCTTT. Encoded protein: CASSLGGGGRTEAFF.

Regarding this clone: Other DNA sequences in the same sample also yield this CDR3. This chain connects TRBV27 to TRBJ1-5, with D unclear. The CDR3 has 15 residues. CDR1 is MNHEY, CDR2 SMNVEV, per germline (reference sequence). The V gene lost 2 bases and the J gene lost 2 bases, with 10 bases spanning the gap. The CDR3 spells CASSLRGGGNQPQHF. The CDR3 region has the DNA TGTGCCAGCAGTTTAAGAGGTGGAGGCAATCAGCCCCAGCATTTT.

The chain uses TRBV15 and TRBJ2-1, with D unclear. The germline V and J ends were trimmed by 6 bases and 0 bases, with 18 bases remaining between them. The CDR3 is 17 amino acids. Per germline, CDR1 LNHNV and CDR2 YYDKDF (reference sequence). CDR3 bases: TGTGCCACCAGTTCACAGACCGGAACCCACTCCTACAATGAGCAGTTCTTC. Translated, it gives CATSSQTGTHSYNEQFF.

The chain links TRBV4-3 to TRBJ2-3; D possibly corresponds to TRBD2 (7 bases). The CDR3 length is 15 residues. From germline, CDR1 is LGHNA and CDR2 YSLEER. Trimming left V 4 bases short and J 4 bases short, with 15 bases between. CDR3 DNA sequence: TGCGCCAGCAGCCGAGAGGGGGGGACGGCAGATACGCAGTATTTT. Translated: CASSREGGTADTQYF.

The CDR3, as DNA: TGTGCCAGCAGCCGAAAAGGGACAGGGGGCCCAGATACGCAGTATTTT. Amino acid sequence: CASSRKGTGGPDTQYF. V gene TRBV7-9 combines with J gene TRBJ2-3; 12 bases agree with TRBD1. V lost 5 bases, J lost 4 bases, and 7 bases stayed unmatched. The CDR3 consists of 16 residues. CDR1 is SEHNR, CDR2 FQNEAQ, per germline (reference sequence).

V and J are TRBV9 and TRBJ2-4, with 9 bases identical to TRBD2. The ends lost 0 bases at V and 8 bases at J; junction bases unmatched: 6. Germline CDR1 and CDR2: SGDLS and YYNGEE. The CDR3 length is 15 residues. CDR3 DNA sequence: TGTGCCAGCAGCGTAGAACTAGCGGGTGGGGACATTCAGTACTTC. Translated: CASSVELAGGDIQYF.

The chain uses TRBV10-2 and TRBJ2-7, with D unresolved. Germline V gives CDR1 WSHSY, CDR2 SAAADI. There are 14 residues in the CDR3. Between the trimmed V and J ends, which lost 2 bases and 2 bases, there was a span of 10 bases. The CDR3 region has the DNA TGCGCCAGCAGTGAGCTTCTGCAGGCCTACGAGCAGTACTTC. Protein product: CASSELLQAYEQYF.

The V and J genes are TRBV7-6 and TRBJ2-5; 7 bases agree with TRBD1. The V gene end was trimmed by 0 bases and the J gene end by 1 base; junction bases not matched to a gene: 5. Germline CDR1 reads SGHVS; CDR2 reads FNYEAQ. The CDR3 runs 16 residues. CDR3 sequence reads: CASSLAGGQIQETQYF. CDR3 nucleotides: TGTGCCAGCAGCTTAGCAGGGGGACAGATCCAAGAGACCCAGTACTTC.

V and J are TRBV5-1 and TRBJ2-1; D is uncertain. Trimming stripped 0 bases from V and 6 bases from J, with 7 bases between. Per germline, CDR1 SGHRS and CDR2 YFSETQ. The CDR3 totals 13 residues. The CDR3 spells CASSLGAVNEQFF. CDR3 in DNA: TGCGCCAGCAGCTTGGGGGCCGTCAATGAGCAGTTCTTC. Variable domain in full (rest from reference TRBV5-1 and TRBJ2-1): KAGVTQTPRYLIKTRGQQVTLSCSPISGHRSVSWYQQTPGQGLQFLFEYFSETQRNKGNFPGRFSGRQFSNSRSEMNVSTLELGDSALYLCASSLGAVNEQFFGPGTRLTVL.

The genes are TRBV30 and TRBJ1-1; a possible D gene is TRBD1 (5 bases). Between the trimmed V and J ends, which lost 5 bases and 1 base, there was a span of 8 bases. The germline V gene encodes CDR1 GTSNPN and CDR2 SVGIG (reference sequence). The CDR3 runs 12 residues. CDR3 bases: TGTGCCTGGGGGGCCAGGAACACTGAAGCTTTCTTT. Its protein product is CAWGARNTEAFF.

This sequence joins TRBV13 and TRBJ2-1, with TRBD2 matching 8 bases. This CDR3 has 18 amino acids. V lost 0 bases, J lost 3 bases, and 10 bases stayed unmatched. Germline CDR1 PRHDT, CDR2 FYEKMQ (reference sequence). CDR3 nucleotide sequence: TGTGCCAGCAGCTTAGGCCCGTCCGCGGGGGGCGGCTACAATGAGCAGTTCTTC. It translates to CASSLGPSAGGGYNEQFF.

This clone was counted only a few times. This chain links TRBV4-1 with TRBJ1-1, with 7 bases fitting TRBD1. This CDR3 is 16 amino acids long. The ends lost 2 bases at V and 4 bases at J; junction bases unmatched: 10. In germline, CDR1 is MGHRA, CDR2 YSYEKL. CDR3 in DNA: TGCGCCAGCAGCCAACTCCTTCCAGGGGGAATCACTGAAGCTTTCTTT. This sequence encodes CASSQLLPGGITEAFF.

The J gene is TRBJ2-3, the V gene TRBV3-1 (or the pseudogene TRBV3-2); 9 nucleotides match TRBD2. The J segment lost 4 bases and the V segment lost 1 base, leaving 12 bases of the junction unmatched. CDR1 is LGHDT, CDR2 YNNKEL, per germline (reference sequence). The CDR3 covers 18 residues. The CDR3 DNA reads as TGTGCCAGCAGCCAAGGTGCGGTCGGCGGGAGGGCCGCAGATACGCAGTATTTT. It specifies CASSQGAVGGRAADTQYF.